The 25 T cell receptor beta chains in this list originate from one sample, sequenced in a study of T-cell memory formation after mild COVID-19. TCRdb re-called the 5' RACE reads through MiXCR, storing one row per CDR3 protein. The table has 250,000 to 350,000 distinct CDR3 sequences, roughly 19% seen once. The sample was PBMCs or a T cell subset sorted from them (not recorded which). These receptors were taken from a young man who had mild COVID-19 (a few samples of this study predate the infection). Cell type and time point are not known.

This clonotype has at least ten counts. The rearrangement links TRBV7-2 to TRBJ1-5; D unresolved. This CDR3 is 13 amino acids long. Germline lookup yields CDR1 SGHTA and CDR2 FQGNSA. The V end lost 8 bases, the J end lost 2 bases, and 10 bases lay between the germline ends. CDR3 in amino acids: CASGVRGNQPQHF. CDR3 nucleotide sequence: TGTGCCAGCGGGGTACGAGGCAATCAGCCCCAGCATTTT. Based on the CDR3 plus reference TRBV7-2 and TRBJ1-5, the full variable domain is GAGVSQSPSNKVTEKGKDVELRCDPISGHTALYWYRQSLGQGLEFLIYFQGNSAPDKSGLPSDRFSAERTGGSVSTLTIQRTQQEDSAVYLCASGVRGNQPQHFGDGTRLSIL.

The chain uses TRBV4-3 and TRBJ2-7, with D possibly TRBD1 on 7 matching bases. Trimming shortened V by 1 base and J by 3 bases, and 16 bases separated the two germline ends. CDR1 and CDR2 from the germline V gene are LGHNA and YSLEER. The CDR3 contains 16 residues. The DNA for the CDR3 is TGCGCCAGCAGCCAAGTAGGAGGGGGCCGTTTCTACGAGCAGTACGTC. Translating gives CASSQVGGGRFYEQYV.

The rearrangement links TRBV28 to TRBJ2-2; 8 bases agree with TRBD1. V trimming: 6 bases; J trimming: 6 bases; junction bases outside the gene matches: 9. This CDR3 is 15 amino acids long. Germline CDR1 is MDHEN and CDR2 is SYDVKM. The DNA of the CDR3 is TGTGCCAGCAGCAAATGGACAGGGAGCCCCGGGGAGCTGTTTTTT. Protein: CASSKWTGSPGELFF. Complete variable domain (other parts from reference TRBV28 and TRBJ2-2): DVKVTQSSRYLVKRTGEKVFLECVQDMDHENMFWYRQDPGLGLRLIYFSYDVKMKEKGDIPEGYSVSREKKERFSLILESASTNQTSMYLCASSKWTGSPGELFFGEGSRLTVL.

This clonotype appeared a few times. The chain carries TRBV3-1 and TRBJ2-7; D remains unclear. Between the trimmed V and J ends, which lost 0 bases and 5 bases, there was a span of 14 bases. The CDR3 loop spans 15 amino acids. Germline V lookup: CDR1 LGHDT, CDR2 YNNKEL (reference sequence). The CDR3 here is CASSQEPRPAHEQYF. In DNA, the CDR3 is TGTGCCAGCAGCCAAGAACCCCGCCCAGCCCACGAGCAGTACTTC.

This chain connects TRBV7-2 to TRBJ1-1, with D hard to call. The V gene's germline CDR1 is SGHTA and CDR2 FQGNSA. With 1 base removed from V and 1 base from J, the gap between germline ends came to 10 bases. This CDR3 contains 15 residues. The CDR3 sequence: CASSLVEGWNTEAFF. The CDR3 nucleotides are TGTGCCAGCAGCTTAGTGGAGGGATGGAACACTGAAGCTTTCTTT.

This clonotype was found a few times. This sequence joins TRBV7-9 and TRBJ1-2; no clear D gene. This CDR3 has 14 amino acids. The V end was cut by 5 bases, the J end by 2 bases, with 12 bases between. Germline CDR1 is SEHNR and CDR2 is FQNEAQ (reference sequence). The CDR3 DNA follows: TGTGCCAGCAGCGGGCAAGGACCCAACTATGGCTACACCTTC. The encoded protein is CASSGQGPNYGYTF.

The V and J genes are TRBV4-1 and TRBJ2-2, with 7 bases that match TRBD1. Germline V CDR1 and CDR2: MGHRA, YSYEKL. This CDR3 comprises 16 residues. Unmatched junction bases numbered 6, after V lost 4 bases and J lost 1 base. CDR3 in DNA: TGCGCCAGCAGCCGGACAGGAGACATGAACACCGGGGAGCTGTTTTTT. As protein: CASSRTGDMNTGELFF.

The rearrangement joins TRBV20-1 to TRBJ2-2; D is ambiguous. With 6 bases removed from V and 1 base from J, the gap between germline ends came to 12 bases. This CDR3 is built from 14 residues. Germline V CDR1 and CDR2: DFQATT, SNEGSKA (reference sequence). The CDR3 here is CSASGAENTGELFF. The CDR3 region has the DNA TGCAGTGCCAGTGGAGCAGAGAACACCGGGGAGCTGTTTTTT.

The chain uses TRBV7-9 and TRBJ2-2, with 11 bases matching TRBD2. Per germline, CDR1 SEHNR and CDR2 FQNEAQ (reference sequence). V was pared by 1 base and J by 0 bases, with 4 bases of the junction left unmatched. The CDR3 loop spans 18 amino acids. For the CDR3, the DNA is TGTGCCAGCAGCTTAGACGAGGGACTAGCGGCGAACACCGGGGAGCTGTTTTTT. Translation gives CASSLDEGLAANTGELFF.

This chain links TRBV7-9 with TRBJ1-2; D may be TRBD1 (5 bases). V was clipped by 5 bases and J by 8 bases, with 18 bases between them. The CDR3 consists of 14 residues. Germline V gene data show CDR1 as SEHNR and CDR2 as FQNEAQ (reference sequence). The CDR3: CASSPPTGLGGYTF. In nucleotides, the CDR3 is TGTGCCAGCAGCCCTCCCACAGGTTTGGGAGGCTACACCTTC.

This clonotype was observed many times. The V call is TRBV20-1, the J call TRBJ1-2, with 7 positions matching TRBD1. V lost 0 bases to trimming and J lost 2 bases; unmatched junction nucleotides: 6. The CDR3 extends over 15 amino acids. Germline lookup yields CDR1 DFQATT and CDR2 SNEGSKA (reference sequence). The CDR3: CSARDPMTGNYGYTF. The CDR3 region has the DNA TGCAGTGCTAGAGACCCTATGACAGGGAACTATGGCTACACCTTC.

V is TRBV24-1 and J is TRBJ2-1, with 13 bases lining up with TRBD2. The CDR3 is made up of 17 amino acids. J gave up 0 bases and V 5 bases, and 3 bases lay outside the gene matches. The germline CDR1 and CDR2 sequences are KGHDR and SFDVKD. CDR3 sequence: CATSGGLAGSSYNEQFF. The CDR3, as DNA: TGTGCCACCAGTGGGGGACTAGCGGGGAGCTCCTACAATGAGCAGTTCTTC.

The chain has TRBV27 and TRBJ1-5, with 7 bases matching TRBD1. The CDR3 is 14 residues long. The V gene end was trimmed by 4 bases and the J gene end by 6 bases; junction bases not matched to a gene: 6. The germline gives CDR1 MNHEY, CDR2 SMNVEV (reference sequence). CDR3 sequence reads: CASSSDRDGQPQHF. CDR3 coding DNA: TGTGCCAGCAGTTCCGACAGGGATGGTCAGCCCCAGCATTTT.

There are a few counts of this clonotype. This chain uses TRBV5-1 with TRBJ1-1, with D hard to call. Trimming cost V 4 bases and J 1 base, with 11 bases left between them. Germline-derived CDR1 and CDR2 are SGHRS and YFSETQ. The CDR3 is 14 amino acids. The DNA for the CDR3 is TGCGCCAGCAGCGCATCCAGGCCGAACACTGAAGCTTTCTTT. Translated, it gives CASSASRPNTEAFF.

This clonotype was detected many times. The chain links TRBV20-1 to TRBJ2-5; no reliable D call. Germline CDR1 is DFQATT and CDR2 is SNEGSKA (reference sequence). The CDR3 contains 10 residues. Trimming shortened V by 4 bases and J by 4 bases, and 4 bases separated the two germline ends. CDR3: CSANRETQYF. DNA of the CDR3: TGCAGTGCTAATAGAGAGACCCAGTACTTC.

At least ten counts were recorded for this clonotype. J is TRBJ1-1 and V is TRBV7-9; 8 positions agree with TRBD1. CDR1 is SEHNR, CDR2 FQNEAQ, per germline (reference sequence). The CDR3 spans 14 residues. V lost 5 bases, J lost 4 bases, and 6 bases stayed unmatched. The CDR3 here is CASSLGQGVTEAFF. In DNA form, the CDR3 reads TGTGCCAGCAGCCTAGGACAGGGAGTCACTGAAGCTTTCTTT.

This clonotype was detected a few times. The gene calls are TRBV10-3 and TRBJ2-7, with TRBD2 as a possible D gene (5 bases). The CDR3 runs to 13 residues. Trimming removed 6 bases at V and 5 bases at J, with 14 bases between. Germline values: CDR1 ENHRY, CDR2 SYGVKD. In DNA form, the CDR3 reads TGTGCCATCAGCGACCTTAAGAGGGACGAGCAGTACTTC. Translated, it gives CAISDLKRDEQYF.

The J gene is TRBJ1-5, the V gene TRBV20-1; maybe TRBD1 (5 bases). The CDR3 has 14 amino acids. Trimming removed 4 bases at V and 4 bases at J, with 14 bases between. Germline values: CDR1 DFQATT, CDR2 SNEGSKA (reference sequence). The CDR3 DNA is TGCAGTGCTATCGAGGGGCAGCTGAATCAGCCCCAGCATTTT. Its protein is CSAIEGQLNQPQHF.

This chain links TRBV7-9 with TRBJ2-3, with 13 positions matching TRBD2. With 5 bases clipped from V and 2 bases from J, the junction kept 4 bases outside the gene matches. Germline CDR1 is SEHNR and CDR2 is FQNEAQ (reference sequence). CDR3 length equals 16 residues. The CDR3 loop is CASSRTSGGLTDTQYF. The CDR3 bases are TGTGCCAGCAGCCGGACTAGCGGGGGCCTCACAGATACGCAGTATTTT. Drawing the rest from reference TRBV7-9 and TRBJ2-3, the complete variable domain is DTGVSQNPRHKITKRGQNVTFRCDPISEHNRLYWYRQTLGQGPEFLTYFQNEAQLEKSRLLSDRFSAERPKGSFSTLEIQRTEQGDSAMYLCASSRTSGGLTDTQYFGPGTRLTVL.

This rearrangement joins TRBV7-8 to TRBJ2-5, with D hard to call. V lost 5 bases and J lost 3, with 13 bases in between. The CDR3 is 14 amino acids. From germline, CDR1 is SGHVS and CDR2 FQNEAQ. The CDR3 DNA reads TGTGCCAGCAGCCCAGCGCGGCACAAAGAGACCCAGTACTTC. Translation: CASSPARHKETQYF.

The chain has TRBV7-2 and TRBJ2-1, with TRBD2 matching 16 bases. Trimming cost V 8 bases and J 10 bases; bases outside gene matches: 5. CDR1 and CDR2 (germline): SGHTA, FQGNSA. The CDR3 is 14 amino acids. The CDR3 sequence: CASGGTSGGGEQFF. CDR3 sequence (DNA): TGTGCCAGCGGCGGGACTAGCGGGGGGGGAGAGCAGTTCTTC.

This clonotype has just a few counts. The chain carries TRBV25-1 and TRBJ1-6; TRBD1 is a possible D gene (5 bases). Trimming took 7 bases from V and 7 from J, leaving 23 bases between them. CDR1 MGHDK and CDR2 SYGVNS come from the germline V gene. CDR3 size: 17 residues. In DNA, the CDR3 is TGTGCCAGCAAACAGAGTGGTAGGGGCGCCCAAAATTCACCCCTCCACTTT. This codes for CASKQSGRGAQNSPLHF.

This chain joins TRBV28 and TRBJ2-3; D is uncertain. Germline V gives CDR1 MDHEN, CDR2 SYDVKM. Trimming left V 8 bases short and J 4 bases short, with 16 bases between. This CDR3 is built from 14 residues. This chain's CDR3 is CASQSSNTPDTQYF. CDR3 DNA: TGTGCCAGCCAATCCTCTAACACGCCAGATACGCAGTATTTT. The full variable domain, its missing parts supplied by reference TRBV28 and TRBJ2-3, is DVKVTQSSRYLVKRTGEKVFLECVQDMDHENMFWYRQDPGLGLRLIYFSYDVKMKEKGDIPEGYSVSREKKERFSLILESASTNQTSMYLCASQSSNTPDTQYFGPGTRLTVL.

The V gene is TRBV20-1, the J gene TRBJ2-4; D is perhaps TRBD1 or TRBD2 (7 bases each). Trimming pared 5 bases from V and 1 base from J, leaving 15 bases between. Germline assignment: CDR1 DFQATT and CDR2 SNEGSKA (reference sequence). This CDR3 is built from 15 residues. The CDR3 loop is CSAGRGRGAKNIQYF. For the CDR3, the DNA is TGCAGTGCTGGGAGGGGGCGCGGGGCCAAAAACATTCAGTACTTC.

V and J are TRBV24-1 and TRBJ2-3; 11 nucleotides agree with TRBD2. CDR1 and CDR2 from the germline V gene are KGHDR and SFDVKD. J gave up 2 bases and V 10 bases, and 7 bases lay outside the gene matches. The CDR3 is 15 amino acids. The CDR3 loop reads CATGGLAGSTDTQYF. In nucleotides, the CDR3 is TGTGCCACGGGTGGACTAGCGGGCTCCACAGATACGCAGTATTTT.